The 28 T cell receptor beta chains below come from one sample, sequenced in a study of regulatory T cells in long-lasting Graves disease. Noted time point: newly diagnosed GD, antithyroid drugs for less than 3 months. There was RNA extracted from PBMCs, and the TCR library was made from it. Researchers made TCR beta libraries by using iRepertoire HTBI primers and running Arm-PCR on CDR3 regions. TCRdb reprocessed the multiplex PCR reads with MiXCR, giving one entry per CDR3 protein. There are 410,000 or so distinct CDR3 sequences in the sample; about 15% occur only once, and about a sixth lies in the top ten. These sequences were also reported in another study, on T cells in Graves' hyperthyroidism and ophthalmopathy.

The sequencing here drew on peripheral blood mononuclear cells (PBMCs), taken at new diagnosis, from a patient treated with antithyroid drugs. These TCRs come from a woman aged 25 to 45 with Graves disease.

With respect to this clonotype: A far larger clone differs by one base, so this is likely a read error. The rearrangement uses TRBV12-3 or TRBV12-4 and TRBJ2-7; 9 nucleotides agree with TRBD2. The junction had 21 bases not matched to a gene; V was cut back by 5 bases and J by 7 bases. This CDR3 has 18 amino acids. The CDR3 bases are TGTGCCAGCAGTCCCAGGGGTAGCGGGAGACTACAATACAATGAGCAGTACTTC. It yields the protein CASSPRGSGRLQYNEQYF.

This clonotype has a handful of counts. The chain employs TRBV10-3 and TRBJ2-3; D perhaps matches TRBD2 (8 bases). CDR1 is ENHRY, CDR2 SYGVKD, per germline. Trimming stripped 8 bases from V and 1 base from J, with 16 bases between. This CDR3 has 15 amino acids. The DNA of the CDR3 is TGTGCCATCGGGACAGCGGGAGCCGGCACAGATACGCAGTATTTT. It is translated as CAIGTAGAGTDTQYF.

The chain couples TRBV5-1 to TRBJ2-2; 7 nucleotides line up with TRBD2. The junction had 8 bases not matched to a gene; V was cut back by 5 bases and J by 4 bases. Germline V lookup: CDR1 SGHRS, CDR2 YFSETQ. This CDR3 spans 15 amino acids. The CDR3 sequence: CASRRASGFTGELFF. CDR3 nucleotide sequence: TGCGCCAGCAGGAGGGCTAGCGGTTTCACCGGGGAGCTGTTTTTT.

The chain combines TRBV7-9 with TRBJ1-2; D is uncertain. The V gene lost 1 base and the J gene lost 11 bases, with 8 bases spanning the gap. CDR3 length: 11 residues. Looked up from germline, CDR1 is SEHNR and CDR2 is FQNEAQ (reference sequence). The CDR3 loop reads CASSLGRDYTF. As DNA, the CDR3 is TGTGCCAGCAGCTTAGGTCGGGATTACACCTTC.

This clonotype was seen repeatedly, ten times or more. The CDR3 region is CASSQLSSHEQYF. CDR3 nucleotide sequence: TGTGCCAGCAGCCAGCTAAGTTCCCACGAGCAGTACTTC. The V and J genes are TRBV3-1 and TRBJ2-7; unclear D gene. The germline gives CDR1 LGHDT, CDR2 YNNKEL (reference sequence). The CDR3 is 13 residues long. V lost 3 bases to trimming and J lost 5 bases, with 11 bases between them.

About this clonotype: A single base is all that separates this from a far larger clone, so a read error is likely. The genes are TRBV7-6 and TRBJ2-3; tentative D call: TRBD2 (6 bases). CDR3 length equals 16 residues. Germline values: CDR1 SGHVS, CDR2 FNYEAQ. V lost 5 bases to trimming and J lost 2 bases, with 17 bases between them. DNA for the CDR3: TGTGCCAGCAGCCCACCCAGCGGGCCCAACACAGATACGCAGTATTTT. As protein: CASSPPSGPNTDTQYF. Using reference TRBV7-6 and TRBJ2-3 for the parts outside the CDR3, the full variable domain is GAGVSQSPRYKVTKRGQDVALRCDPISGHVSLYWYRQALGQGPEFLTYFNYEAQQDKSGLPNDRFSAERPEGSISTLTIQRTEQRDSAMYRCASSPPSGPNTDTQYFGPGTRLTVL.

This chain uses TRBV29-1 with TRBJ2-1; D is unresolved. Germline loops: CDR1 SQVTM, CDR2 ANQGSEA. This CDR3 comprises 14 residues. The V gene lost 1 base and the J gene lost 7 bases, with 14 bases spanning the gap. CDR3 coding DNA: TGCAGCGTTGAAGCCGGCCGTCTGGGGAATGAGCAGTTCTTC. Its translation: CSVEAGRLGNEQFF.

This clonotype was counted at least ten times. The J gene is TRBJ2-3, the V gene TRBV11-2; TRBD2 agrees at 14 bases. Germline V gives CDR1 SGHAT, CDR2 FQNNGV. The J segment lost 3 bases and the V segment lost 1 base, leaving 3 bases of the junction unmatched. This CDR3 spans 17 amino acids. The CDR3 protein is CASSLGTSGRRTDTQYF. DNA of the CDR3: TGTGCCAGCAGCTTAGGGACTAGCGGGAGGCGGACAGATACGCAGTATTTT.

This clonotype was observed at least ten times. The J gene is TRBJ2-2, the V gene TRBV3-1; D might be TRBD2 (6 bases). Germline assignment: CDR1 LGHDT and CDR2 YNNKEL (reference sequence). The CDR3 sequence is 15 residues long. V was shortened by 1 base and J by 6 bases, with 12 bases between the two germline ends. The CDR3: CASSQGDSTSGELFF. In nucleotides, the CDR3 is TGTGCCAGCAGCCAAGGGGACTCTACTTCCGGGGAGCTGTTTTTT. Based on the CDR3 plus reference TRBV3-1 and TRBJ2-2, the full variable domain is DTAVSQTPKYLVTQMGNDKSIKCEQNLGHDTMYWYKQDSKKFLKIMFSYNNKELIINETVPNRFSPKSPDKAHLNLHINSLELGDSAVYFCASSQGDSTSGELFFGEGSRLTVL.

Note on this clonotype: Relative to the germline gene, one junction end is altered; a read error may explain this. The chain has TRBV24-1 and TRBJ2-3; 11 nucleotides agree with TRBD2. Looked up from germline, CDR1 is KGHDR and CDR2 is SFDVKD. CDR3 length equals 16 residues. This chain's CDR3 is CATSDSSGRSTDTQYF. DNA for the CDR3: TGTGCCACCAGTGATTCTAGCGGGAGGAGCACAGATACGCAGTACTTT.

The genes are TRBV6-2 or TRBV6-3 and TRBJ1-5; no definite D call. This CDR3 region has 20 residues. The V gene lost 3 bases and the J gene lost 0 bases, with 24 bases spanning the gap. Germline V gene sequence: CDR1 MNHEY, CDR2 SVGEGT. The CDR3 DNA sequence: TGTGCCAGCAGTTATAACACCGCCTCGGGAAGCCAATTTAGCAATCAGCCCCAGCATTTT. Its translation: CASSYNTASGSQFSNQPQHF.

This clonotype has ten or more counts. The chain uses TRBV10-2 and TRBJ1-6; D is ambiguous. In germline, CDR1 is WSHSY, CDR2 SAAADI. The V and J ends lost 3 bases and 2 bases respectively, with 8 bases between them. The CDR3 sequence is 15 residues long. Written as DNA, the CDR3 is TGCGCCAGCAGTGACAGGACTCCCTATAATTCACCCCTCCACTTT. Its protein product is CASSDRTPYNSPLHF.

This clonotype was detected only a few times. The rearrangement uses TRBV6-1 and TRBJ1-1; D possibly corresponds to TRBD1 (5 bases). The CDR3 spans 13 residues. Germline-derived CDR1 and CDR2 are MNHNS and SASEGT. V was clipped by 3 bases and J by 4 bases, with 9 bases between them. CDR3 DNA sequence: TGTGCCAGCAGTGAGGGAGGGACCACTGAAGCTTTCTTT. It codes for CASSEGGTTEAFF.

This clonotype was picked up a small number of times. The chain employs TRBV10-3 and TRBJ2-1, with a weak D call TRBD1 (6 bases). Germline V gives CDR1 ENHRY, CDR2 SYGVKD. Trimming removed 3 bases from V and 6 bases from J, with 6 bases in between. The CDR3 is 12 residues long. In nucleotides, the CDR3 is TGTGCCATCAGTGAACAGGGCAATGAGCAGTTCTTC. Residues: CAISEQGNEQFF.

This clonotype was counted ten times or more. The DNA for the CDR3 is TGTGCCATCAGTGAGTCGACTCAGCCCCAGCATTTT. Encoded protein: CAISESTQPQHF. This chain uses TRBV10-3 with TRBJ1-5; D not resolved. V lost 0 bases to trimming and J lost 6 bases, with 3 bases between them. Germline-derived CDR1 and CDR2 are ENHRY and SYGVKD. This CDR3 has 12 residues.

This clonotype was detected only a few times. The rearrangement links TRBV20-1 to TRBJ1-1; D ambiguous. Germline V gene sequence: CDR1 DFQATT, CDR2 SNEGSKA (reference sequence). The CDR3 spans 13 residues. V was shortened by 0 bases and J by 8 bases, with 13 bases between the two germline ends. The CDR3 protein is CSARDRFGPEAFF. The DNA of the CDR3 is TGCAGTGCTAGAGATCGGTTTGGGCCCGAAGCTTTCTTT.

The genes are TRBV5-6 and TRBJ2-7, with D perhaps matching TRBD2 (6 bases). Germline V lookup: CDR1 SGHDT, CDR2 YYEEEE. This CDR3 region has 14 residues. The V end lost 1 base, the J end lost 8 bases, and 16 bases lay between the germline ends. This CDR3 reads CASSLSSASLQQYF. For the CDR3, the DNA is TGTGCCAGCAGCTTGTCTAGCGCCTCCCTTCAGCAGTACTTC.

Many counts were recorded for this clonotype. The rearrangement links TRBV20-1 to TRBJ1-5, with 8 nucleotides matching TRBD1. Germline V CDR1 and CDR2: DFQATT, SNEGSKA (reference sequence). There are 13 residues in the CDR3. The V gene end was trimmed by 4 bases and the J gene end by 5 bases; junction bases not matched to a gene: 4. The CDR3 DNA is TGCAGTGCTAAAGGACAGGGCCATCAGCCCCAGCATTTT. This gives the protein CSAKGQGHQPQHF.

This clonotype was seen a handful of times. CDR3: CASTGLGDYGYTF. CDR3 in DNA: TGTGCCAGCACCGGTCTCGGGGACTATGGCTACACCTTC. The rearrangement links TRBV5-6 to TRBJ1-2; no definite D call. The CDR3 sequence is 13 residues long. Trimming stripped 6 bases from V and 3 bases from J, with 12 bases between. CDR1 and CDR2 from the germline V gene are SGHDT and YYEEEE.

This chain links TRBV20-1 with TRBJ1-1, with D unresolved. CDR3 size: 15 residues. Trimming took 0 bases from V and 4 from J, leaving 15 bases between them. Germline assignment: CDR1 DFQATT and CDR2 SNEGSKA (reference sequence). For the CDR3, the DNA is TGCAGTGCTAGAGAAATAGGCCCACGAGGCACTGAAGCTTTCTTT. Encoded protein: CSAREIGPRGTEAFF.

This clonotype was observed many times. This sequence joins TRBV12-3 or TRBV12-4 and TRBJ2-7; 9 nucleotides agree with TRBD1. The junction had 8 bases not matched to a gene; V was cut back by 5 bases and J by 0 bases. The CDR3 is 16 amino acids. The CDR3 protein is CASSPIDRGFSYEQYF. The CDR3 coding sequence is TGTGCCAGCAGTCCAATTGACAGGGGGTTCTCCTACGAGCAGTACTTC.

In its sample, this clonotype was seen many times. This chain joins TRBV29-1 and TRBJ1-5; D remains ambiguous. CDR1 is SQVTM, CDR2 ANQGSEA, per germline. Between the trimmed V and J ends, which lost 6 bases and 5 bases, there was a span of 5 bases. The CDR3 consists of 10 residues. CDR3 DNA: TGCAGCGTAAGGGATCAGCCCCAGCATTTT. Protein: CSVRDQPQHF. Variable domain in full (rest from reference TRBV29-1 and TRBJ1-5): SAVISQKPSRDICQRGTSLTIQCQVDSQVTMMFWYRQQPGQSLTLIATANQGSEATYESGFVIDKFPISRPNLTFSTLTVSNMSPEDSSIYLCSVRDQPQHFGDGTRLSIL.

There are a few counts of this clonotype. The J gene is TRBJ2-2, the V gene TRBV20-1; D is possibly TRBD2 (5 bases). V gave up 0 bases and J gave up 6 bases, with 17 bases separating them. Germline CDR1 is DFQATT and CDR2 is SNEGSKA (reference sequence). CDR3 length equals 16 residues. The CDR3 region is CSARDPQRRRSGELFF. CDR3 DNA: TGCAGTGCTAGAGATCCTCAAAGACGGAGGTCCGGGGAGCTGTTTTTT.

This clonotype was seen only a few times. The chain links TRBV6-1 to TRBJ2-6, with D tentatively TRBD1 or TRBD2 (5 bases each). CDR1 MNHNS and CDR2 SASEGT come from the germline V gene. CDR3 length: 16 residues. Trimming pared 7 bases from V and 2 bases from J, leaving 15 bases between. In DNA, the CDR3 is TGTGCCAGCAACGACCCCAGGGAGCCTGGGGCCAACGTCCTGACTTTC. As protein: CASNDPREPGANVLTF.

Details on this clonotype: Because the CDR3 is missing its conserved closing phenylalanine or tryptophan, this is likely a read error. The genes are TRBV6-1 and TRBJ2-7; TRBD1 is a possible D gene (6 bases). CDR1 MNHNS and CDR2 SASEGT come from the germline V gene. V was trimmed by 1 base and J by 10 bases, leaving 8 bases between them. The CDR3 extends over 11 amino acids. CDR3 nucleotide sequence: TGTGCCAGCAGTGAAGGGGGACACCAGTACTCC. Translating it yields CASSEGGHQYS.

This chain connects TRBV18 to TRBJ1-1; D unclear. Germline assignment: CDR1 KGHSH and CDR2 LQKENI. Trimming shortened V by 0 bases and J by 0 bases, and 11 bases separated the two germline ends. The CDR3 is 16 residues long. The CDR3 loop is CASSPPTHTVNTEAFF. The CDR3 bases are TGTGCCAGCTCACCACCAACCCACACAGTGAACACTGAAGCTTTCTTT.

Notes on this clonotype: This may arise from a read error, as a much more abundant clone is one base away. The chain carries TRBV18 and TRBJ2-3, with D maybe TRBD1 (5 bases). The end of the DNA fits TRBJ2-1 better, so the J call may be wrong. The CDR3 loop spans 15 amino acids. CDR1 and CDR2 (germline): KGHSH, LQKENI. Written as DNA, the CDR3 is TGTGCCAGCTCACTTCAGGGATCCCCCTCCTACGAGCAGTTCTTC. Protein product: CASSLQGSPSYEQFF.

The rearrangement uses TRBV19 and TRBJ2-3, with 9 bases that match TRBD2. V shed 3 bases, J shed 4 bases, and the junction held 8 bases outside the gene matches. CDR1 is LNHDA and CDR2 is SQIVND in the germline V gene (reference sequence). This CDR3 has 16 residues. The CDR3 DNA reads as TGTGCCAGTAGTATCGGGGGCCAGCGGGGGGCAGATACGCAGTATTTT. Translating it yields CASSIGGQRGADTQYF.